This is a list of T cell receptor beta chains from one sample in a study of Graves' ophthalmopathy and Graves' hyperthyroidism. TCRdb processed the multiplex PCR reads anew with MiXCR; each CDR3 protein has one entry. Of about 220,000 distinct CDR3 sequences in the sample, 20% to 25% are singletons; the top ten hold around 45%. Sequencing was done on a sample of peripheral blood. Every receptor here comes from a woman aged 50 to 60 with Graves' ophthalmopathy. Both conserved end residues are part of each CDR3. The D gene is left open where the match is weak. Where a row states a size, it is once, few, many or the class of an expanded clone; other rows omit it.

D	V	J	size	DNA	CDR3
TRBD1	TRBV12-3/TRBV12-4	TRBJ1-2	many	TGTGCCAGCAGTCCATGGGACAGGGATCGGTCTGGCTACACCTTC	CASSPWDRDRSGYTF
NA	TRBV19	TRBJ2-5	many	TGTGCCAGTAGTATAGGAGGACCGTTGCAAGAGACCCAGTACTTC	CASSIGGPLQETQYF
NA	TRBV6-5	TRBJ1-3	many	TGTGCCAGCAGTCCTACAGGAAACACCATATATTTT	CASSPTGNTIYF
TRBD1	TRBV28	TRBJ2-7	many	TGTGCCAGCAGGCGGGACAGGAACCCCACCTACGAGCAGTACTTC	CASRRDRNPTYEQYF
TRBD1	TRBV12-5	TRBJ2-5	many	TGTGCTAGTGGTTTGGGACAGGGGATTCAAGAGACCCAGTACTTC	CASGLGQGIQETQYF
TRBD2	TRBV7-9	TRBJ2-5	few	TGTGCCAGCAGCTCAGGACTAGCGGGAGTCTGGGAGACCCAGTACTTC	CASSSGLAGVWETQYF
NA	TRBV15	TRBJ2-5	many	TGTGCCACCAGCAGAGTGGGTCAAGAGACCCAGTACTTC	CATSRVGQETQYF
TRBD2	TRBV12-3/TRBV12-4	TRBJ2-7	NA	TGTTCCAGCAGTTTAGGAAGCGGGGCCTACGAGCAGTACTTC	CSSSLGSGAYEQYF
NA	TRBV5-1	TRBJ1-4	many	TGCGCCAGCAGCGAGGGCCAGTTAGGAGAACTGTTTTTT	CASSEGQLGELFF
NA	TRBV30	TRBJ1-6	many	TGTGCCTCGACTAGGACAGAGAATTCACCCCTCCACTTT	CASTRTENSPLHF
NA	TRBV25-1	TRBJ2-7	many	TGTGCCAGCAGTGCGGGACTCCCCCTCGACGAGCAGTACTTC	CASSAGLPLDEQYF
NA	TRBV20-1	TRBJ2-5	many	TGCAGTGCTAGACGTAGCGGGACAGGGCAAGAGACCCAGTACTTC	CSARRSGTGQETQYF
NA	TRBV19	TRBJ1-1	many	TGTGCCAGTAGTATAGAGCGGGGGCCGGCTGAAGCTTTCTTT	CASSIERGPAEAFF
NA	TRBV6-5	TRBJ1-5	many	TGTGCCAGCAGTTACTCTTCTCAGCCAGGGAAGCCCCAGCATTTT	CASSYSSQPGKPQHF
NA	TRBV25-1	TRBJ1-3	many	TGTGCCAGCAGTGAATGGGGAAGCTCTGGAAACACCATATATTTT	CASSEWGSSGNTIYF
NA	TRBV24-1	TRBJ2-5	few	TGTGCCACCAGTGACCACGGTATCTTCGAGACCCAGTACTTC	CATSDHGIFETQYF
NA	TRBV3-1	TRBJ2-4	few	TGTGCCAGCAGCCACCCCGTCGGACGGTCTGCCAAAAACATTCAGTACTTC	CASSHPVGRSAKNIQYF
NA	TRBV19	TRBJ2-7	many	TGTGCCAGTAGTTCGGAGGGGTTCGGATCCTACGAGCAGTACTTC	CASSSEGFGSYEQYF
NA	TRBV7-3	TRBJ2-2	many	TGTGCCAGCAGCTCCGTAACCCGAGCCAGACCCGGGGAGCTGTTTTTT	CASSSVTRARPGELFF
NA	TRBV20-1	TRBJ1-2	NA	TGCAGTGCTAGGAGGGAAGAAGGCTATGGCTACACCTTC	CSARREEGYGYTF
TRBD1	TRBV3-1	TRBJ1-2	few	TGTGCCAGCAGTCCTACAGGGGAGGGCTACACCTTC	CASSPTGEGYTF
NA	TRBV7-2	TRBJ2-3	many	TGTGCCAGCAGCTTATCGCGTCTGACAGATACGCAGTATTTT	CASSLSRLTDTQYF
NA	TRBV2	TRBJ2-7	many	TGTGCCAGCAGGGAAAATCCCCATGGCAACTACGAGCAGTACTTC	CASRENPHGNYEQYF
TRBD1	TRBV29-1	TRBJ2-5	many	TGCAGCGGGGGACAGTCGCTCGGGGAGACCCAGTACTTC	CSGGQSLGETQYF
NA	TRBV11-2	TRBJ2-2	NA	TGTGCCAGCACCCACACAGATACCGGGGAGCTGTTTTTT	CASTHTDTGELFF
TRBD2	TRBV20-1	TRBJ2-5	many	TGCAGTACACTAGCGGGAGGATCCTCGGGGTTGGCCCAGTACTTC	CSTLAGGSSGLAQYF
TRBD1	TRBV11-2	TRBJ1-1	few	TGTGCCAGCAGCTTGATAGTGACAGGGGGCCGGAACACTGAAGCTTTCTTT	CASSLIVTGGRNTEAFF
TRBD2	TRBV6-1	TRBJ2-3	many	TGTGCCAGCAGTGCGACTAGCACTTACACAGATACGCAGTATTTT	CASSATSTYTDTQYF
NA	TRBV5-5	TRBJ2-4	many	TGTGCCAGCAGCGACGGACCGCTAGCCAAAAACATTCAGTACTTC	CASSDGPLAKNIQYF
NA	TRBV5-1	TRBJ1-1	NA	TGCGCCAGCAGCTTCGAGGGATTGGAAGCTTTCTTT	CASSFEGLEAFF
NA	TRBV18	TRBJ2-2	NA	TGTGCCAGCTCCCCAATTCGGGCCGCCTACTCCACCGGGGAGCTGTTTTTT	CASSPIRAAYSTGELFF
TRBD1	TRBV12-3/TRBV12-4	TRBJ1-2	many	TGTGCCAGCACCGTACACGGACAGGGGGCGGATGGCTACACCTTC	CASTVHGQGADGYTF
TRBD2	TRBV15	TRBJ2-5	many	TGTGCCACCAGCGACGGACTAGCGGGAGACGGAAAGACCCAGTACTTC	CATSDGLAGDGKTQYF
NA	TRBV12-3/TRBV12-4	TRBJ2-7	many	TGTGCCAGTACGTTACAGGGAAACTACGAGCAGTACTTC	CASTLQGNYEQYF
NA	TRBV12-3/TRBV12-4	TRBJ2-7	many	TGTGCCAGCAGTGTTGGAAGTTCCTCCTACGAGCAGTACTTC	CASSVGSSSYEQYF
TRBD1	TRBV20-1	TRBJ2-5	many	TGCAGTGCGGACAGGGAGCAAGAGACCCAGTACTTC	CSADREQETQYF
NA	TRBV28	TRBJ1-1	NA	TGTGCCAGCAAAACGGTCTATAGGAACACTGAAGCTTTCTTT	CASKTVYRNTEAFF
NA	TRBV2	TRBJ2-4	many	TGTGCCAGCACCGTGACAGACCTAGCCAAAAACATTCAGTACTTC	CASTVTDLAKNIQYF
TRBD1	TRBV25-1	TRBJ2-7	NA	TGTGCCAGCAGTGACGGGACAGGTGTCACCTACGAGCAGTACTTC	CASSDGTGVTYEQYF
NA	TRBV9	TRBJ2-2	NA	TGTGCCAGCAGCGTAGGAGGGGGTGACACCGGGGAGCTGTTTTTT	CASSVGGGDTGELFF
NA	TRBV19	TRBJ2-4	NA	TGTGCCAGTAGTGCCGGACGAACCAAAAACATTCAGTACTTC	CASSAGRTKNIQYF
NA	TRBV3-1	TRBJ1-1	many	TGTGCCAGCAGCGCGATTAGGGGGACTGAAGCTTTCTTT	CASSAIRGTEAFF
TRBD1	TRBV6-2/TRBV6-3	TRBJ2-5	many	TGTGCCAGCAGTAGGTACAGGGGTGGGGTCGGGACCGGCGGAGAGACCCAGTACTTC	CASSRYRGGVGTGGETQYF
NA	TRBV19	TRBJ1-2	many	TGTGCCAGTAGTACCCGGGACACCCTGATGACGACCGCCTATGGCTACACCTTC	CASSTRDTLMTTAYGYTF
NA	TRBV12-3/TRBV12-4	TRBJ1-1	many	TGTGCCAGCACTCACTCAAGGGCAGGGCCGAACACTGAAGCTTTCTTT	CASTHSRAGPNTEAFF
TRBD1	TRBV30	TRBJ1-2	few	TGTGCCTGGAGCAGAGGGGGACAGGGTGACTATGGCTACACCTTC	CAWSRGGQGDYGYTF
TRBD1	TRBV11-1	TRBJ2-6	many	TGTGCCAGCAGCTTACCCCCAACAGGGGTTTCTGGGGCCAACGTCCTGACTTTC	CASSLPPTGVSGANVLTF
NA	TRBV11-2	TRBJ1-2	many	TGTGCCAGCAGCTTACCTGGCTATGGCTACACCTTC	CASSLPGYGYTF
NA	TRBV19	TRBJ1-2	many	TGTGCCAGTAGTATACGGACAGTAAACTATGGCTACACCTTC	CASSIRTVNYGYTF
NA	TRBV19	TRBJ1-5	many	TGTGCCAGTAGTATAGCGGACGGAGGGGCAAGGGGGCCCCAGCATTTT	CASSIADGGARGPQHF
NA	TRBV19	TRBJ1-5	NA	TGTGCCAGTAGTATACTCGGCAGGGGAGGGAATCAGCCCCAGCATTTT	CASSILGRGGNQPQHF
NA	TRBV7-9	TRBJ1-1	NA	TGTGCCAGCAGCTTTTCCCTTCTGTCTAACACTGAAGCTTTCTTT	CASSFSLLSNTEAFF